The present TCR beta chain was sequenced within a study of human T cells and chemical hapten exposure. In TCRdb, the RACE reads were re-called with MiXCR into one record per CDR3 protein. The sample has roughly 62,000 distinct CDR3 sequences, roughly 12% seen once; the top ten hold 2% to 3%. This CDR3 has 15 amino acids. Germline V lookup: CDR1 SGHTA, CDR2 FQGNSA. V gave up 5 bases and J gave up 6 bases; unmatched junction bases: 11. Noted time point: patch test 3, about 24 weeks after DPC sensitization. Treatment given: therapeutic diphenylcyclopropenone sensitization with weekly scalp DPC. This clonotype was detected a few times.

The chain has TRBV7-2 and TRBJ2-5; 8 bases are a match to TRBD1. The sample in question was whole blood, obtained in connection with sensitization to the hapten diphenylcyclopropenone (DPC). This TCR derives from a man in his thirties or forties with alopecia areata. Some clones in this sample may be carry-over from other donors' samples. CDR3 protein: CASSQTDRVSQTQYF. CDR3 sequence (DNA): TGTGCCAGCAGCCAAACGGACAGGGTCAGCCAGACCCAGTACTTC. The whole variable domain, filled in from reference TRBV7-2 and TRBJ2-5, reads GAGVSQSPSNKVTEKGKDVELRCDPISGHTALYWYRQSLGQGLEFLIYFQGNSAPDKSGLPSDRFSAERTGGSVSTLTIQRTQQEDSAVYLCASSQTDRVSQTQYFGPGTRLLVL.